The next 20 T cell receptor beta chains were all read from a single sample in a study of blood T cell repertoires in COVID-19. The protocol was immunoSEQ multiplex PCR, while the TCRdb copy is restricted to in-frame clones and leaves out a portion. The repertoire includes roughly 170,000 clones, under 85% of them detected once, and roughly 6.3% sits in the top ten. The material sequenced was peripheral blood. The source of these receptors is a human donor in a cohort sampled during active COVID-19.

The chain links TRBV4-1 to TRBJ2-1; 7 bases line up with TRBD1. The V gene end was trimmed by 1 base and the J gene end by 0 bases; junction bases not matched to a gene: 0. This CDR3 region has 15 residues. Germline loops: CDR1 MGHRA, CDR2 YSYEKL. The CDR3 sequence is CASSQGQGSYNEQFF. In nucleotides, the CDR3 is TGCGCCAGCAGCCAAGGACAGGGCTCCTACAATGAGCAGTTCTTC.

The CDR3 is CASSFSREWDTEAFF. The CDR3, as DNA: TGTGCCAGCAGCTTTAGCAGGGAATGGGACACTGAAGCTTTCTTT. The chain has TRBV5-6 and TRBJ1-1, with D possibly TRBD1 on 5 matching bases. Trimming removed 2 bases at V and 3 bases at J, with 14 bases between. The length of the CDR3 is 15 residues. Germline assignment: CDR1 SGHDT and CDR2 YYEEEE.

The chain employs TRBV5-1 and TRBJ1-2; TRBD1 is a possible D gene (6 bases). Trimming took 0 bases from V and 4 from J, leaving 13 bases between them. The CDR3 sequence is 15 residues long. The V gene's germline CDR1 is SGHRS and CDR2 YFSETQ. CDR3 in DNA: TGCGCCAGCAGCTTGGAGACAGGTTACCCCTATGGCTACACCTTC. Protein: CASSLETGYPYGYTF.

The chain employs TRBV7-2 and TRBJ2-7, with a weak D call TRBD2 (6 bases). The CDR3 consists of 14 residues. Germline values: CDR1 SGHTA, CDR2 FQGNSA. Between the trimmed V and J ends, which lost 3 bases and 2 bases, there was a span of 11 bases. The CDR3 protein is CASSFGRDTYEQYF. DNA for the CDR3: TGTGCCAGCAGCTTCGGGCGGGATACCTACGAGCAGTACTTC.

The chain employs TRBV7-8 and TRBJ2-5, with TRBD1 as a possible D gene (6 bases). CDR1 and CDR2 from the germline V gene are SGHVS and FQNEAQ. The CDR3 is made up of 19 amino acids. V lost 3 bases and J 0 bases, leaving 23 bases between the germline ends. CDR3 sequence reads: CASSFIFSGDRSYQETQYF. The CDR3 DNA follows: TGTGCCAGCAGCTTTATCTTTTCTGGAGACAGGTCCTACCAAGAGACCCAGTACTTC.

V usage is TRBV11-2 and J usage is TRBJ2-5; D remains unclear. The V end was cut by 8 bases, the J end by 5 bases, with 21 bases between. CDR3 length equals 15 residues. Looked up from germline, CDR1 is SGHAT and CDR2 is FQNNGV. CDR3 coding DNA: TGTGCCAGCCGAAAGCCCGGCAGGAAAGTGGAGACCCAGTACTTC. This translates into CASRKPGRKVETQYF.

Only a few counts were recorded for this clone. The genes are TRBV5-1 and TRBJ2-7; unclear D gene. The length of the CDR3 is 14 residues. Trimming took off 0 bases at V and 2 bases at J, with 9 bases between the two ends. CDR1 is SGHRS and CDR2 is YFSETQ in the germline V gene. The CDR3 is CASSLDAGTYEQYF. CDR3 bases: TGCGCCAGCAGCTTGGATGCAGGCACCTACGAGCAGTACTTC.

J is TRBJ2-7 and V is TRBV6-5; 9 bases are a match to TRBD2. There are 15 residues in the CDR3. CDR1 and CDR2 from the germline V gene are MNHEY and SVGAGI. The V segment lost 2 bases and the J segment 5 bases; nucleotides outside the gene matches: 7. The CDR3 DNA follows: TGTGCCAGCAGTTACGGGCGGGGGGGCCTAAACGAGCAGTACTTC. As protein: CASSYGRGGLNEQYF.

The rearrangement links TRBV6-5 to TRBJ1-4; D is possibly TRBD1 (5 bases). V lost 5 bases to trimming and J lost 8 bases, with 15 bases between them. The CDR3 consists of 14 residues. Germline assignment: CDR1 MNHEY and CDR2 SVGAGI. The CDR3, as DNA: TGTGCCAGCAGTCGGGGGACCGAGGGGGAAAAACTGTTTTTT. Amino acids: CASSRGTEGEKLFF.

The DNA for the CDR3 is TGCAGCGTTGAAAGCCGGAGCTCCTACAATGAGCAGTTCTTC. Protein product: CSVESRSSYNEQFF. The genes are TRBV29-1 and TRBJ2-1; D unclear. The CDR3 extends over 14 amino acids. Germline CDR1 and CDR2: SQVTM and ANQGSEA. Trimming stripped 2 bases from V and 0 bases from J, with 8 bases between.

V gene TRBV7-2 combines with J gene TRBJ2-2; a weak D match, TRBD1 (5 bases). Germline V gives CDR1 SGHTA, CDR2 FQGNSA. Trimming cost V 5 bases and J 5 bases, with 18 bases left between them. The CDR3 extends over 16 amino acids. CDR3 nucleotide sequence: TGTGCCAGCAGCCCACCGTCCAGGGTGCGAACCGGGGAGCTGTTTTTT. Amino acids: CASSPPSRVRTGELFF. Full variable domain (outside the CDR3, taken from reference TRBV7-2 and TRBJ2-2): GAGVSQSPSNKVTEKGKDVELRCDPISGHTALYWYRQSLGQGLEFLIYFQGNSAPDKSGLPSDRFSAERTGGSVSTLTIQRTQQEDSAVYLCASSPPSRVRTGELFFGEGSRLTVL.

The V call is TRBV18, the J call TRBJ1-5, with 9 positions matching TRBD1. The CDR3 spans 15 residues. Germline V gene sequence: CDR1 KGHSH, CDR2 LQKENI. Trimming at V came to 4 bases and at J to 5 bases, leaving 6 bases not matched to a gene. CDR3 residues: CASSLYRGPDQPQHF. The CDR3 coding sequence is TGTGCCAGCTCACTCTACAGGGGGCCAGATCAGCCCCAGCATTTT.

The chain combines TRBV19 with TRBJ1-3; D unresolved. This CDR3 comprises 14 residues. Per germline, CDR1 LNHDA and CDR2 SQIVND (reference sequence). V lost 1 base, J lost 6 bases, and 10 bases lay in between. The CDR3 is CASSIAAGVNTIYF. As DNA, the CDR3 is TGTGCCAGTAGTATAGCGGCGGGCGTAAACACCATATATTTT.

The chain couples TRBV6-1 to TRBJ1-2; D call uncertain. The V gene lost 1 base and the J gene lost 3 bases, with 3 bases spanning the gap. CDR3 length: 12 amino acids. Germline lookup yields CDR1 MNHNS and CDR2 SASEGT. Written as DNA, the CDR3 is TGTGCCAGCAGTGAAGGGCACTATGGCTACACCTTC. Amino acid sequence: CASSEGHYGYTF.

V is TRBV11-3 and J is TRBJ2-3, with TRBD1 matching 12 bases. This CDR3 contains 17 residues. In germline, CDR1 is SGHNT, CDR2 YENEEA. The trim removed 0 bases at V and 2 bases at J, leaving 3 bases unmatched. The CDR3 DNA reads as TGTGCCAGCAGCTTAGAGGGGACAGGGGGCCACACAGATACGCAGTATTTT. Translation: CASSLEGTGGHTDTQYF.

This clone was seen a handful of times. The V gene is TRBV9, the J gene TRBJ2-3; D is unresolved. The germline gives CDR1 SGDLS, CDR2 YYNGEE. V shed 0 bases and J shed 3 bases, with 8 bases lying between them. This CDR3 is 14 amino acids long. The CDR3 nucleotides are TGTGCCAGCAGCGTAGCCCAACAAACAGATACGCAGTATTTT. This translates into CASSVAQQTDTQYF. Using reference TRBV9 and TRBJ2-3 for the parts outside the CDR3, the full variable domain is DSGVTQTPKHLITATGQRVTLRCSPRSGDLSVYWYQQSLDQGLQFLIQYYNGEERAKGNILERFSAQQFPDLHSELNLSSLELGDSALYFCASSVAQQTDTQYFGPGTRLTVL.

The chain combines TRBV27 with TRBJ2-3, with TRBD2 matching 7 bases. The germline V gene has CDR1 MNHEY and CDR2 SMNVEV (reference sequence). CDR3 length equals 17 residues. Trimming took 6 bases from V and 0 from J; bases not matched to a gene: 12. Here the CDR3 reads CASSHTYLAASTDTQYF. Written as DNA, the CDR3 is TGTGCCAGCAGCCATACCTATCTAGCGGCTAGCACAGATACGCAGTATTTT.

V is TRBV11-2 and J is TRBJ1-6, with D possibly matching TRBD1 (6 bases). The CDR3 consists of 17 residues. V was clipped by 1 base and J by 3 bases, with 13 bases between them. Germline V gene sequence: CDR1 SGHAT, CDR2 FQNNGV. The CDR3 region has the DNA TGTGCCAGCAGCTTAGTTGAGGGAGGGGGCTATAATTCACCCCTCCACTTT. Translated, it gives CASSLVEGGGYNSPLHF. The entire variable domain, with the rest obtained from reference TRBV11-2 and TRBJ1-6, is as follows: EAGVAQSPRYKIIEKRQSVAFWCNPISGHATLYWYQQILGQGPKLLIQFQNNGVVDDSQLPKDRFSAERLKGVDSTLKIQPAKLEDSAVYLCASSLVEGGGYNSPLHFGNGTRLTVT.

The CDR3 bases are TGTGCCAGTCTTGGAGGGTTTTCTGGAAACACCATATATTTT. Translation: CASLGGFSGNTIYF. The chain recombines TRBV7-2 with TRBJ1-3; D remains unclear. Germline V gives CDR1 SGHTA, CDR2 FQGNSA. The ends were cut back, 9 bases at V and 1 base at J, with 13 bases in the middle. This CDR3 is built from 14 residues.

The gene calls are TRBV4-2 and TRBJ1-2; weak D call: TRBD1 (6 bases). V was trimmed by 0 bases and J by 4 bases, leaving 12 bases between them. This CDR3 has 15 residues. Germline assignment: CDR1 LGHNA and CDR2 YNFKEQ. The CDR3 coding sequence is TGTGCCAGCAGCCAAGATGGGAGACAGGTCTATGGCTACACCTTC. Encoded protein: CASSQDGRQVYGYTF.